Detailed here is one T cell receptor (beta chain). The data were taken from a study of OX40 agonist ivuxolimab in advanced cancers. Background on the study: Patients undergoing dose escalation presented with hepatocellular carcinoma, melanoma, renal cell or head and neck cancer. At roughly 80% male, the cohort had a mean age of approximately 60 years, ranging from 23 to 79.

Germline V gene data show CDR1 as SNHLY and CDR2 as FYNNEI. This CDR3 is built from 15 residues. With 3 bases removed from V and 2 bases from J, the gap between germline ends came to 11 bases. Patients with autoimmune history or systemic immunosuppression were excluded. TCRdb's copy holds only in-frame clones and misses some; the assay was immunoSEQ multiplex PCR. Of tens of thousands of clones in the sample, 84% were seen once. The source is an adult with an advanced solid tumor such as melanoma, head and neck, liver or kidney cancer. The chain joins TRBV2 to TRBJ1-5; no clear D gene. This material consisted of CD4+ or CD8+ T cells sorted from blood, taken in a trial of the OX40 agonist ivuxolimab. CDR3 sequence (DNA): TGTGCCAGCAGTGATAAGGGTACAGGCAATCAGCCCCAGCATTTT. Translation gives CASSDKGTGNQPQHF. Combining the CDR3 with reference TRBV2 and TRBJ1-5 gives the whole variable domain EPEVTQTPSHQVTQMGQEVILRCVPISNHLYFYWYRQILGQKVEFLVSFYNNEISEKSEIFDDQFSVERPDGSNFTLKIRSTKLEDSAMYFCASSDKGTGNQPQHFGDGTRLSIL.